This T cell receptor (beta chain) was sequenced during a study of identical twins. Overall study findings and caveats: Less excess twin sharing appeared in beta out-of-frame sequences.

A word on this clonotype: The target antigen is unknown.

Per germline, CDR1 SQVTM and CDR2 ANQGSEA. This CDR3 has 14 amino acids. V gave up 4 bases and J gave up 6 bases, with 15 bases separating them. TCRdb re-called the 5' RACE reads with MiXCR, one entry per CDR3 protein. The sample carries approximately 690,000 distinct CDR3 sequences, over 5% recorded once. Sequencing was done on a sample of naive T cells sorted from blood. This TCR was sampled from a man younger than 30 in good health. The chain uses TRBV29-1 and TRBJ2-2; no clear D. CDR3 DNA: TGCAGCGTTGCGGGCAGCCGGGCGGCCGGGGAGCTGTTTTTT. Its protein product is CSVAGSRAAGELFF.